These T cell receptor beta chains were read from a single sample in a study of Ad26.COV2.S vaccination and SARS-CoV-2 variants. The table came from immunoSEQ multiplex PCR; TCRdb's copy has only in-frame clones and leaves some out. The data hold 350,000 to 450,000 clones, with 92% observed a single time. The starting material was peripheral blood, obtained in a trial of Ad26.COV2.S vaccine versus placebo. These receptors came from a person aged 18-65 years who received the Ad26.COV2.S COVID-19 vaccine or a placebo. Both conserved end residues are part of each CDR3. The order of the fields is clone size, J gene, D gene, V gene, CDR3 protein, CDR3 DNA. A D gene is named only where the DNA matches it firmly. Part of the rows lack a size; the others show once, few, many or a class for expanded clones.

once TRBJ2-3 TRBD2 TRBV3-1/TRBV3-2 CASSPELARSTDTQYF TGTGCCAGCAGCCCAGAACTAGCGCGAAGCACAGATACGCAGTATTTT
once TRBJ2-3 TRBD2 TRBV18 CASSPRVAGASTDTQYF TGTGCCAGCTCACCCCGAGTAGCGGGGGCCTCCACAGATACGCAGTATTTT
once TRBJ1-3 NA TRBV7-6 CASSEPGNTIYF TGTGCCAGCAGCGAACCTGGAAACACCATATATTTT
NA TRBJ2-7 TRBD1 TRBV7-2 CASSPLDRGPSYEQYF TGTGCCAGCAGCCCCCTCGACAGGGGGCCTTCCTACGAGCAGTACTTC
NA TRBJ1-1 TRBD1 TRBV19 CASSTGTGRGNTEAFF TGTGCCAGTAGTACCGGGACAGGGAGGGGAAACACTGAAGCTTTCTTT
once TRBJ1-3 NA TRBV5-4 CPRHGLYGNTIYF TGTCCTAGACATGGTTTGTATGGAAACACCATATATTTT
NA TRBJ2-1 NA TRBV5-1 CASRLRGAEQFF TGCGCCAGCAGACTCAGGGGAGCTGAGCAGTTCTTC
few TRBJ1-5 NA TRBV5-6 CASSLGPEGVGWIQPQHF TGTGCCAGCAGCTTGGGGCCGGAGGGGGTAGGGTGGATTCAGCCCCAGCATTTT
NA TRBJ1-2 TRBD1 TRBV28 CASSFPHGQGGFGYTF TGTGCCAGCAGTTTCCCCCACGGACAGGGAGGTTTTGGCTACACCTTC
NA TRBJ1-1 NA TRBV7-9 CASNLYGGRRDTEAFF TGTGCCAGCAACTTATATGGGGGCAGGAGGGACACTGAAGCTTTCTTT
few TRBJ1-1 NA TRBV6-2/TRBV6-3 CASSSPRGLTSLMNTEAFF TGTGCCAGCAGTTCCCCGAGGGGATTGACAAGTTTAATGAACACTGAAGCTTTCTTT
NA TRBJ2-7 TRBD1 TRBV28 CASSLSAGQGLNEQYF TGTGCCAGCAGTTTATCGGCGGGACAGGGATTAAACGAGCAGTACTTC
NA TRBJ2-1 NA TRBV5-1 CASLDSFYNEQFF TGCGCCAGTCTCGACAGTTTCTACAATGAGCAGTTCTTC
NA TRBJ2-3 NA TRBV10-3 CAIREGTAVFTDTQYF TGTGCCATCAGGGAGGGGACAGCAGTATTCACAGATACGCAGTATTTT
few TRBJ2-2 NA TRBV11-2 CASSDDQTGGGELFF TGTGCCAGCAGCGACGACCAGACTGGAGGCGGGGAGCTGTTTTTT
few TRBJ1-1 NA TRBV7-9 CASSLDGGGTEAFF TGTGCCAGCAGCTTAGATGGAGGCGGGACTGAAGCTTTCTTT
NA TRBJ2-3 TRBD2 TRBV5-8 CASSALPGGNTQYF TGTGCCAGCTCCGCTCTGCCGGGGGGGAATACGCAGTATTTT
NA TRBJ2-7 TRBD2 TRBV19 CASSIAEPGTSGVGEQYF TGTGCCAGTAGTATAGCCGAACCGGGGACTAGCGGGGTCGGCGAGCAGTACTTC
NA TRBJ2-7 NA TRBV3-1/TRBV3-2 CASSQEIGVTYEQYF TGTGCCAGCAGCCAAGAGATTGGGGTAACCTACGAGCAGTACTTC
NA TRBJ1-1 NA TRBV6-1 CASSDTALRKAFF TGTGCCAGCAGTGATACAGCACTCCGGAAAGCTTTCTTT
NA TRBJ2-6 NA TRBV5-8 CASSLSWIAASGANVLTF TGTGCCAGCAGCTTGTCGTGGATCGCCGCCTCTGGGGCCAACGTCCTGACTTTC
NA TRBJ2-1 TRBD1 TRBV19 CASSIDRQGANEQFF TGTGCCAGTAGTATAGACCGGCAGGGGGCCAATGAGCAGTTCTTC
NA TRBJ1-1 NA TRBV3-1/TRBV3-2 CASSQDEGLETEAFF TGTGCCAGCAGCCAAGACGAGGGGTTGGAGACTGAAGCTTTCTTT
NA TRBJ2-7 NA TRBV7-9 CASSLEDKNYEQYF TGTGCCAGCAGCTTAGAGGACAAAAACTACGAGCAGTACTTC
NA TRBJ1-5 TRBD1 TRBV19 CASRKTGTGELLSNQPQHF TGTGCCAGTAGAAAAACCGGGACAGGGGAGTTACTTAGCAATCAGCCCCAGCATTTT
NA TRBJ2-5 TRBD2 TRBV7-2 CASSSFGLAGLETQYF TGTGCCAGCAGCTCCTTCGGACTAGCGGGTCTAGAGACCCAGTACTTC
NA TRBJ2-3 NA TRBV6-5 CASSMATQYF TGTGCCAGCTCGATGGCTACGCAGTATTTT
NA TRBJ2-5 NA TRBV6-5 CASSRDFQETQYF TGTGCCAGCAGCCGGGACTTCCAAGAGACCCAGTACTTC
NA TRBJ2-5 TRBD2 TRBV20-1 CSASELAGELGTQYF TGCAGTGCTAGTGAGCTAGCGGGGGAATTGGGGACCCAGTACTTC
once TRBJ2-7 NA TRBV20-1 CSASAGPSYEQYF TGCAGTGCTAGTGCGGGCCCATCCTACGAGCAGTACTTC
NA TRBJ2-3 TRBD1 TRBV2 CASSVLETGGADTQYF TGTGCCAGCAGTGTACTGGAAACAGGGGGAGCAGATACGCAGTATTTT
NA TRBJ2-3 TRBD2 TRBV18 CASSPLGRRGGTDTQYF TGTGCCAGCTCACCACTTGGTCGTCGCGGGGGAACAGATACGCAGTATTTT
NA TRBJ1-4 NA TRBV7-8 CASSPYLTLRGVGEKLFF TGTGCCAGCAGCCCCTATCTAACGCTCAGGGGAGTCGGTGAAAAACTGTTTTTT
NA TRBJ1-4 NA TRBV7-9 CASSLGPENRVWNEKLFF TGTGCCAGCAGCTTAGGCCCCGAGAACAGGGTGTGGAATGAAAAACTGTTTTTT
NA TRBJ2-3 TRBD2 TRBV5-1 CASSPQLAGGRDTQYF TGCGCCAGCAGCCCCCAACTAGCGGGGGGGCGCGATACGCAGTATTTT